The TCR beta chain described here comes from a study of OX40 agonist ivuxolimab in advanced cancers. Study at large: Partial responses were recorded for three patients, including one with hepatocellular carcinoma and two with cutaneous melanoma.

J lost 1 base, V lost 5 bases, and 5 bases had no gene match. The germline gives CDR1 SNHLY, CDR2 FYNNEI. The CDR3 consists of 15 residues. Clones were sequenced by immunoSEQ multiplex PCR, and TCRdb holds only the in-frame ones, with some missing. This table has around 63,000 clones, around nine tenths appearing once. The rearrangement uses TRBV2 and TRBJ1-3, with 7 bases fitting TRBD1. Material: CD4+ or CD8+ T cells sorted from blood, obtained in a trial of the OX40 agonist ivuxolimab. This clonotype was sampled from an adult with an advanced solid tumor such as melanoma, head and neck, liver or kidney cancer. CDR3 DNA sequence: TGTGCCAGCAGTAAGATGACAGGGTCTGGAAACACCATATATTTT. Translation gives CASSKMTGSGNTIYF.